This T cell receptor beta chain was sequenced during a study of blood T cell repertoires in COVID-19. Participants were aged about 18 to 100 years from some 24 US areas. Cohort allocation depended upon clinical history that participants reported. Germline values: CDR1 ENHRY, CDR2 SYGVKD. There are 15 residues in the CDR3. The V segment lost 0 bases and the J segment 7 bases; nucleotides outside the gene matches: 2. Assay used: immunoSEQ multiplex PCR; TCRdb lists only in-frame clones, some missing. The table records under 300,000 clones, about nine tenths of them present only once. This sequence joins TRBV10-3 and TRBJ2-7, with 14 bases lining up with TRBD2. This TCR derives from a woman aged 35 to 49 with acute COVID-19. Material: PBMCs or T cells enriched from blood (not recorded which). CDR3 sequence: CAISESGTSGREQYF. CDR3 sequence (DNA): TGTGCCATCAGTGAGTCGGGGACTAGCGGGAGAGAGCAGTACTTC.